The next 18 T cell receptor beta chains were all read from a single sample in a study of CD8 T cells in ankylosing spondylitis. TCRdb ran MiXCR on the 5' RACE reads and lists one entry per CDR3 protein. The sample records 200,000 to 250,000 distinct CDR3 sequences, approximately 24% being singletons. The sample comprised blood, either unsorted or a sorted T cell fraction (not recorded which). All receptors derive from a male donor with ankylosing spondylitis or in good health (not recorded which).

The V and J genes are TRBV5-1 and TRBJ2-7; either TRBD1 or TRBD2 may supply D (5 bases each). This CDR3 is 14 amino acids long. V gave up 4 bases and J gave up 2 bases, with 13 bases separating them. Germline values: CDR1 SGHRS, CDR2 YFSETQ. In nucleotides, the CDR3 is TGCGCCAGCAGCCCCGGGACGGTCACCTACGAGCAGTACTTC. Its translation is CASSPGTVTYEQYF.

The gene calls are TRBV29-1 and TRBJ2-7; 13 positions match TRBD2. Germline lookup yields CDR1 SQVTM and CDR2 ANQGSEA. The ends lost 7 bases at V and 4 bases at J; junction bases unmatched: 7. This CDR3 contains 14 residues. The CDR3 DNA reads as TGCAGCGCAAGACTAGCGGGAGGTCTGTACGAGCAGTACTTC. It is translated as CSARLAGGLYEQYF.

There are many counts of this clonotype. V usage is TRBV4-1 and J usage is TRBJ2-2; D could derive from TRBD1 or TRBD2 (5 bases each). The V gene's germline CDR1 is MGHRA and CDR2 YSYEKL. V dropped 4 bases and J dropped 5 bases, with 17 bases sitting between them. This CDR3 is 16 amino acids long. CDR3 loop: CASSLHRRAETGELFF. CDR3 in DNA: TGCGCCAGCAGCCTCCACAGGAGAGCGGAGACCGGGGAGCTGTTTTTT.

This clonotype came up many times. The rearrangement links TRBV12-3 or TRBV12-4 to TRBJ1-5; a weak D match, TRBD1 (5 bases). The CDR3 extends over 14 amino acids. Trimming pared 3 bases from V and 7 bases from J, leaving 13 bases between. Here the CDR3 reads CASSFGREGQPQHF. The CDR3 region has the DNA TGTGCCAGCAGTTTTGGCAGGGAAGGGCAGCCCCAGCATTTT.

This clonotype has a count of ten or more. J is TRBJ2-2 and V is TRBV10-3, with D tentatively TRBD1 (6 bases). In germline, CDR1 is ENHRY, CDR2 SYGVKD. The CDR3 sequence is 17 residues long. Trimming removed 0 bases at V and 0 bases at J, with 11 bases between. The CDR3 nucleotides are TGTGCCATCAGTGAGTCTGTGGGGGCTTCGAACACCGGGGAGCTGTTTTTT. It codes for CAISESVGASNTGELFF.

This clonotype was counted at least ten times. The chain is built from TRBV20-1 and TRBJ1-5, with 7 bases fitting TRBD1. CDR1 and CDR2 (germline): DFQATT, SNEGSKA (reference sequence). Trimming at V came to 0 bases and at J to 5 bases, leaving 10 bases not matched to a gene. This CDR3 is 16 amino acids long. The CDR3 protein is CSARDLSTGYYQPQHF. DNA for the CDR3: TGCAGTGCTAGAGATCTGTCGACAGGGTATTATCAGCCCCAGCATTTT.

This sequence joins TRBV4-1 and TRBJ2-1, with D hard to call. The germline CDR1 and CDR2 sequences are MGHRA and YSYEKL. V lost 5 bases and J lost 0, with 8 bases in between. This CDR3 contains 14 residues. CDR3 coding DNA: TGCGCCAGCAGCGAAGGTAGCTCCTACAATGAGCAGTTCTTC. It translates to CASSEGSSYNEQFF.

This clonotype occurred many times. This chain connects TRBV20-1 to TRBJ2-4; TRBD2 agrees at 9 bases. V lost 4 bases, J lost 0 bases, and 4 bases stayed unmatched. Germline CDR1 reads DFQATT; CDR2 reads SNEGSKA (reference sequence). The CDR3 contains 15 residues. The CDR3 is CSATGTSQAKNIQYF. In DNA form, the CDR3 reads TGCAGTGCTACAGGGACTAGCCAAGCCAAAAACATTCAGTACTTC.

In this sample, this clonotype turned up many times. The chain links TRBV5-1 to TRBJ2-1, with 11 bases lining up with TRBD2. The CDR3 is made up of 16 amino acids. J gave up 8 bases and V 4 bases, and 11 bases lay outside the gene matches. From germline, CDR1 is SGHRS and CDR2 YFSETQ. The CDR3 DNA reads as TGCGCCAGCAGCCCTACCGGGACTAGCGGAACCGATGAGCAGTTCTTC. Translating gives CASSPTGTSGTDEQFF.

This clonotype has a count of ten or more. CDR3 sequence reads: CASSLQSIANEKLFF. The CDR3 bases are TGCGCCAGCAGCTTACAGTCAATCGCTAATGAAAAACTGTTTTTT. The V call is TRBV5-1, the J call TRBJ1-4, with unresolved D. There are 15 residues in the CDR3. With 2 bases removed from V and 3 bases from J, the gap between germline ends came to 11 bases. Germline V gene data show CDR1 as SGHRS and CDR2 as YFSETQ.

This clonotype was seen a handful of times. This rearrangement joins TRBV20-1 to TRBJ2-1; 14 bases map to TRBD2. CDR1 is DFQATT, CDR2 SNEGSKA, per germline (reference sequence). The CDR3 totals 15 residues. V lost 4 bases to trimming and J lost 9 bases; unmatched junction nucleotides: 8. The CDR3 DNA reads TGCAGTGCTACCATATCGACTAGCGGGAGGGGTGAGCAGTTCTTC. Translating it yields CSATISTSGRGEQFF.

The CDR3: CASRTDRGGEKLFF. In nucleotides, the CDR3 is TGTGCCAGCAGGACCGACAGGGGTGGCGAAAAACTGTTTTTT. The chain has TRBV6-1 and TRBJ1-4; 8 bases fit TRBD1. The CDR3 has 14 amino acids. The junction had 8 bases not matched to a gene; V was cut back by 6 bases and J by 8 bases. Per the germline V gene, CDR1 is MNHNS and CDR2 is SASEGT.

This clonotype was counted many times. The chain combines TRBV5-1 with TRBJ2-4; no clear D. The CDR3 has 13 residues. Germline CDR1 and CDR2: SGHRS and YFSETQ. Trimming stripped 5 bases from V and 3 bases from J, with 9 bases between. The CDR3 reads CASSINDKNIQYF. The CDR3 DNA is TGCGCCAGCAGTATAAACGACAAAAACATTCAGTACTTC.

This clonotype was seen ten or more times. The rearrangement uses TRBV18 and TRBJ2-3; D possibly corresponds to TRBD1 (5 bases). Looked up from germline, CDR1 is KGHSH and CDR2 is LQKENI. V lost 6 bases to trimming and J lost 3 bases, with 13 bases between them. The CDR3 runs 14 residues. The CDR3 spells CASSPQGWTDTQYF. The CDR3 nucleotides are TGTGCCAGCTCCCCCCAGGGATGGACAGATACGCAGTATTTT.

The chain is built from TRBV29-1 and TRBJ2-7; no clear D. Trimming shortened V by 3 bases and J by 5 bases, and 8 bases separated the two germline ends. The V gene's germline CDR1 is SQVTM and CDR2 ANQGSEA. This CDR3 has 11 residues. The CDR3 region is CSVELSDEQYF. The CDR3 DNA reads as TGCAGCGTTGAGCTATCCGACGAGCAGTACTTC.

The sample holds many counts of this clonotype. This chain links TRBV12-3 or TRBV12-4 with TRBJ2-3; 10 nucleotides line up with TRBD2. The junction had 5 bases not matched to a gene; V was cut back by 6 bases and J by 2 bases. The length of the CDR3 is 15 residues. This CDR3 is CASSSSGRATDTQYF. The CDR3 nucleotides read TGTGCCAGCAGCTCGAGCGGGAGGGCCACAGATACGCAGTATTTT.

This clonotype turned up a few times. This chain uses TRBV7-2 with TRBJ1-2; D unresolved. Germline V lookup: CDR1 SGHTA, CDR2 FQGNSA. Between the trimmed V and J ends, which lost 1 base and 6 bases, there was a span of 6 bases. There are 12 residues in the CDR3. The chain's CDR3 is CASSLGRDGYTF. In nucleotides, the CDR3 is TGTGCCAGCAGCTTAGGGCGGGATGGCTACACCTTC.

This clonotype was detected only a few times. V usage is TRBV20-1 and J usage is TRBJ2-1; D uncertain. CDR3 length equals 13 residues. V lost 0 bases, J lost 2 bases, and 5 bases lay in between. The V gene's germline CDR1 is DFQATT and CDR2 SNEGSKA (reference sequence). The CDR3 nucleotides are TGCAGTGCTAGAGATCGAGCCTACAATGAGCAGTTCTTC. The encoded protein is CSARDRAYNEQFF.